This T cell receptor (beta chain) was found in a study of human T cells and chemical hapten exposure. Across the study: Reading of the patch tests, which applied 0.01% DPC to the upper back, occurred at 6 days.

In the source study's methods: Samples held a median of 95,638 TCRs, range 23,224–690,600. One entry per CDR3 protein results from TCRdb running MiXCR on the RACE reads. TCRdb, not the original authors, processed these V and J calls. The sample shows just under 35,000 distinct CDR3 sequences, approximately 10% of them seen only once. This clonotype was found a few times. Its antigen remains unknown. At one end, the junction sequence differs from germline, possibly due to a read error. The germline CDR1 and CDR2 sequences are MDHEN and SYDVKM. CDR3 size: 14 residues. Time point reported: pre-sensitization, week 0. Treatment meaning: therapeutic diphenylcyclopropenone sensitization with weekly scalp DPC. From whole blood left unfractionated, total RNA was extracted. General study points: The study found that DPC sensitization did not change TCRs above 1 in 1000 frequency.

This chain joins TRBV28 and TRBJ1-2, with TRBD1 identical over 9 bases. The receptor's source is a man aged 50-60 years with alopecia areata. Some clones in this sample may be carry-over from other donors' samples. This sample comprised whole blood, obtained in connection with sensitization to the hapten diphenylcyclopropenone (DPC). The CDR3 sequence is CASRLSGTGRRYTF. In DNA, the CDR3 is TGTGCCAGCAGATTATCCGGGACAGGGAGACGCTACACCTTC.